The present T cell receptor (beta chain) was sequenced within a study of blood T cell repertoires in COVID-19. Study context: Samples taken during acute and convalescent COVID-19 were collected in the United States, Italy and Spain.

Methods used by the authors: From reference gene primer amplification, estimates of nucleated cell counts were derived. Repertoires were generated with immunoSEQ multiplex PCR, while TCRdb's copy carries only in-frame clones and drops some. That table is the source of V, J and clone size, and D and trimming were worked out from the DNA. Found here are 330,000 or so clones, more than 70% of them singletons; the top ten hold less than 5%. CDR3 length equals 18 residues. V lost 4 bases, J lost 0 bases, and 5 bases stayed unmatched. Germline CDR1 is SGHRS and CDR2 is YFSETQ. Seattle patients were enrolled while actively infected and followed longitudinally.

The rearrangement joins TRBV5-1 to TRBJ2-2; 14 bases are a match to TRBD2. The receptor was derived from an older woman with COVID-19, enrolled during active disease. The source material was peripheral blood. CDR3 amino acids: CASSPPGLAGANTGELFF. The CDR3 DNA sequence: TGCGCCAGCAGCCCCCCGGGACTAGCGGGAGCGAACACCGGGGAGCTGTTTTTT.